Listed below are T cell receptor beta chains from one sample, sequenced in a study of beta chain features in type 1 diabetes. The method was immunoSEQ multiplex PCR; TCRdb's version includes in-frame clones alone and lacks a portion of them. The table lists about 220,000 clones, roughly 10% of them singletons. Sample: central memory CD4+ T cells from blood. The receptor set was obtained from a man aged 18 to 30 in good health. The CDR3 runs from the conserved cysteine through the conserved F or W. The D gene is left open where the match is weak. Some rows mark clone size as missing; the rest say once, few, many or name a class of expanded clone.

clone_size d_call j_call v_call cdr3_nt cdr3_aa
few TRBD2 TRBJ2-2 TRBV6-1 TGTGCCAGCAGTGACGAACTAGCGGGCTCCCCTACGAACACCGGGGAGCTGTTTTTT CASSDELAGSPTNTGELFF
few TRBD2 TRBJ2-1 TRBV28 TGTGCCAGCAACGAGGGAGGGCCTCATGAGCAGTTCTTC CASNEGGPHEQFF
few - TRBJ2-3 TRBV9 TGTGCCAGCAGCGTCAGGCACTCCAGAGCGTCAGATACGCAGTATTTT CASSVRHSRASDTQYF
few - TRBJ2-6 TRBV5-4 TGTGCCAGCAGCTTGCGGACGACCGTCCTGACTTTC CASSLRTTVLTF
- TRBD1 TRBJ2-1 TRBV5-1 TGCGCCAGCAGCATGACACTGACAGGGAACAATGAGCAGTTCTTC CASSMTLTGNNEQFF
few - TRBJ1-1 TRBV30 TGTGCCTGGAGTATGATACAGGAGAACACTGAAGCTTTCTTT CAWSMIQENTEAFF
- - TRBJ2-3 TRBV19 TGTGCCAGTCTAGGGGCTACTTACGATACGCAGTATTTT CASLGATYDTQYF
- - TRBJ1-2 TRBV9 TGTGCCAGCAGCGTAGTAGAGGGGAACTACAGGGTTGGTGGGTATGGCTACACCTTC CASSVVEGNYRVGGYGYTF
- - TRBJ2-1 TRBV9 TGTGCCAGCAGCGTAGGTCAAGGCTTCGGTGAGCAGTTCTTC CASSVGQGFGEQFF
few - TRBJ2-2 TRBV5-1 TGCGCCAGCAGTTACAACACCGGGGAGCTGTTTTTT CASSYNTGELFF
few TRBD2 TRBJ2-1 TRBV7-2 TGTGCCAGCAGCCGAGGACTAGCGGGGACTAATGAGCAGTTCTTC CASSRGLAGTNEQFF
few - TRBJ1-2 TRBV9 TGTGCCAGCAGCGGTCAGGGTGGCTACACCTTC CASSGQGGYTF
few - TRBJ2-5 TRBV5-4 TGTGCCAGCAGCCAAGTAGCCACCCAAGAGACCCAGTACTTC CASSQVATQETQYF
few TRBD1 TRBJ1-5 TRBV6-5 TGTGCCAGCGGATACAGGGGTAATCAGCCCCAGCATTTT CASGYRGNQPQHF
- TRBD2 TRBJ2-5 TRBV7-3 TGTGCCAGCAGCTTGGGACTAGCGGACCCACAGGAGACCCAGTACTTC CASSLGLADPQETQYF
few TRBD1 TRBJ1-4 TRBV6-5 TGTGCCAGCAGCCCGACAGGGCGTAATGAAAAACTGTTTTTT CASSPTGRNEKLFF
few TRBD1 TRBJ1-5 TRBV6-5 TGTGCCAGCAGTTTCTCCGGGACAGGGAATCAGCCCCAGCATTTT CASSFSGTGNQPQHF
few - TRBJ2-3 TRBV7-8 - CASSFLSWGTDTQYF
few TRBD2 TRBJ2-7 TRBV2 TGTGCCAGCAGTGAAAAACTAGCGGGAGCCGAGGAGCAGTACTTC CASSEKLAGAEEQYF
many - TRBJ1-2 TRBV29-1 TGCAGCGTCGCATCCAGCGCCGGCTACACCTTC CSVASSAGYTF
few TRBD1 TRBJ1-3 TRBV5-1 TGCGCCAGCAGACGACAGGGGCTTGGAAACACCATATATTTT CASRRQGLGNTIYF
- TRBD2 TRBJ2-7 TRBV7-8 TGTGCCAGCAGCTTAGCGCAACTAGCGGGAGGTTACGAGCAGTACTTC CASSLAQLAGGYEQYF
many - TRBJ2-7 TRBV7-9 TGTGCCAGCAGCTCAGGACGGATCTACGAGCAGTACTTC CASSSGRIYEQYF
- TRBD1 TRBJ1-4 TRBV25-1 TGTGCCAGCAGTGAATCAGGGACAGTTGAAAAACTGTTTTTT CASSESGTVEKLFF
- - TRBJ2-3 TRBV7-8 TGTGCCAGCTCTTCAGGGAGCACAGATACGCAGTATTTT CASSSGSTDTQYF
few - TRBJ2-4 TRBV7-9 TGTGCCAGCAGCCCAAGCGAGAAATTCACGGCGAACATTCAGTACTTC CASSPSEKFTANIQYF
few TRBD2 TRBJ2-1 TRBV9 TGTGCCAGCAGCGTAGGGGGACTAGCGGGAGTCAATGAGCAGTTCTTC CASSVGGLAGVNEQFF
few - TRBJ2-1 TRBV11-2 TGTGCCAGCAGCTTGGGGCAGGTAATTTCCAATGAGCAGTTCTTC CASSLGQVISNEQFF
few - TRBJ2-1 TRBV28 TGTGCCAGCAGTTTATCTTCGGGAAGGACCTACAATGAGCAGTTCTTC CASSLSSGRTYNEQFF
- - TRBJ2-3 TRBV6-5 TGTGCCAGCAGTTCTCACAGAACAGATACGCAGTATTTT CASSSHRTDTQYF
- - TRBJ2-3 TRBV7-2 TGTGCCAGCAGCTACATACGAACAAGCACAGATACGCAGTATTTT CASSYIRTSTDTQYF
many - TRBJ1-1 TRBV9 TGTGCCAGCAGCGTACAGGGGACGAACACTGAAGCTTTCTTT CASSVQGTNTEAFF
few - TRBJ1-4 TRBV18 TGTGCCAGCTCACCCCGGGTGAATGAAAAACTGTTTTTT CASSPRVNEKLFF
many - TRBJ1-4 TRBV2 TGTGCCAGCCAGATGATGAGGGGTACAACTAATGAAAAACTGTTTTTT CASQMMRGTTNEKLFF
- TRBD1 TRBJ2-7 TRBV9 TGTGCCAGCAGCGAGTCCTGGGACAGCTCCTACGAGCAGTACTTC CASSESWDSSYEQYF
- - TRBJ2-1 TRBV19 TGTGCCAGTAATTCAGGGAACCATGAGCAGTTCTTC CASNSGNHEQFF
few - TRBJ1-1 TRBV7-2 TGTGCCAGCAGCTTAAGCCAGTTAAACACTGAAGCTTTCTTT CASSLSQLNTEAFF
many TRBD2 TRBJ2-1 TRBV29-1 TGCAGCGTTGAATCAGCGGGGGACTACAATGAGCAGTTCTTC CSVESAGDYNEQFF
few - TRBJ2-3 TRBV27 TGTGCCAGCAGTTTATCGAGGCAGGGTGCGCAGTATTTT CASSLSRQGAQYF
- - TRBJ1-1 TRBV29-1 TGCAGCGCTGTGAGTCCAGGGAAGGGTGAAGCTTTCTTT CSAVSPGKGEAFF
many - TRBJ1-2 TRBV5-1 TGCGCCAGCAGCTCCCACAGTGAAGATGGCTACACCTTC CASSSHSEDGYTF
- - TRBJ2-1 TRBV5-1 TGCGCCAGCAGCTCAAACCGACTAGGAAATGAGCAGTTCTTC CASSSNRLGNEQFF
- TRBD2 TRBJ2-1 TRBV7-8 TGTGCCAGCAGCTTAGCGGGGAGACTAGCGGGAGGGAGCTCCTACAATGAGCAGTTCTTC CASSLAGRLAGGSSYNEQFF
few TRBD1 TRBJ2-2 TRBV30 TGTGCCTGGATTAATGGGACAGGGGCGAACACCGGGGAGCTGTTTTTT CAWINGTGANTGELFF
few - TRBJ2-1 TRBV5-8 TGTGCCAGCAGCTTGCCTAGCCCCTACAATGAGCAGTTCTTC CASSLPSPYNEQFF
few - TRBJ2-4 TRBV4-2 TGTGCCAGCAGCCAAGACCCTAGCGCGGAAAACATTCAGTACTTC CASSQDPSAENIQYF
few - TRBJ2-2 TRBV6-1 TGTGCCAGCAGTGGTGGGACCCACACCGGGGAGCTGTTTTTT CASSGGTHTGELFF
few - TRBJ1-5 TRBV30 TGTGCCTGGAGTGTTGGGGCCCACCAGCATTTT CAWSVGAHQHF
- - TRBJ2-7 TRBV10-3 TGTGCCACCCGGCGAGGGTACGAGCAGTACTTC CATRRGYEQYF
few - TRBJ1-1 TRBV29-1 TGCAGCGTGACAAAGGGCAGGGGGAACACTGAAGCTTTCTTT CSVTKGRGNTEAFF
- - TRBJ2-4 TRBV30 TGTGCCTGGAGTGTCTGGACGGGCCCACAAGGGAACATTCAGTACTTC CAWSVWTGPQGNIQYF
- TRBD1 TRBJ1-2 TRBV6-5 TGTGCCAGCAGTTACCTTGGACAGGGCGTCAGGGGCTACACCTTC CASSYLGQGVRGYTF
few - TRBJ1-4 TRBV10-3 TGTGCCATCAGCGGGGCACTGGGGGAGCAAAAACTGTTTTTT CAISGALGEQKLFF
- - TRBJ2-7 TRBV14 TGTGCCAGCAGCCCGGGACTGGTACGTAGGCAGTACTTC CASSPGLVRRQYF
- - TRBJ2-3 TRBV5-1 TGCGCCAGCAGCTTCGGGGGACAGATCGGTACAGATACGCAGTATTTT CASSFGGQIGTDTQYF
- TRBD2 TRBJ2-1 TRBV7-9 TGTGCCAGCAGGCTGAGTCTAGCGGGAGCCAATGAGCAGTTCTTC CASRLSLAGANEQFF
few TRBD2 TRBJ2-5 TRBV7-6 TGTGCCAGCAGCCCCTCGGGGGGGGCAGGGACCCAGTACTTC CASSPSGGAGTQYF
- - TRBJ1-5 TRBV6-5 TGTGCCAGCGCTTTCGGCCGCAATCAGCCCCAGCATTTT CASAFGRNQPQHF
few TRBD2 TRBJ2-5 TRBV9 TGTGCCAGCAACCGGCAGGGAGGGCAAGAGACCCAGTACTTC CASNRQGGQETQYF